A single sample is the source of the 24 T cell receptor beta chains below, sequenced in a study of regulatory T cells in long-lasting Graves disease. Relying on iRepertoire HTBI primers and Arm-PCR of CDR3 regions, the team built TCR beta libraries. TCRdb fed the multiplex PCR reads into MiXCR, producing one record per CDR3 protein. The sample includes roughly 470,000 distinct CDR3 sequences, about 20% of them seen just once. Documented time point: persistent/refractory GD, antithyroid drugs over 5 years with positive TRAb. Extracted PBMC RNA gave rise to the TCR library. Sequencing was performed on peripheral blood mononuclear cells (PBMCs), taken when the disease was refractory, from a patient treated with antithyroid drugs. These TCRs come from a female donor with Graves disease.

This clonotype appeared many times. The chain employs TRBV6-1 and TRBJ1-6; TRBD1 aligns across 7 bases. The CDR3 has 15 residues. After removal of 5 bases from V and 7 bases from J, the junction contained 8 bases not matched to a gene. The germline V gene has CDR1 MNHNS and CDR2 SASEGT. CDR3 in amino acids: CASSQQGRENSPLHF. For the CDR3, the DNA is TGTGCCAGCAGTCAACAGGGGAGGGAAAATTCACCCCTCCACTTT.

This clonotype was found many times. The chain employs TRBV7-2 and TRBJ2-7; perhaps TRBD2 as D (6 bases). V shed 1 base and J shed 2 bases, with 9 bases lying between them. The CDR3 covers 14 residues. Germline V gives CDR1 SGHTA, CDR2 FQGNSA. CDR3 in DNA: TGTGCCAGCAGCTTAGTGGGGGAGGCCTACGAGCAGTACTTC. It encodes CASSLVGEAYEQYF.

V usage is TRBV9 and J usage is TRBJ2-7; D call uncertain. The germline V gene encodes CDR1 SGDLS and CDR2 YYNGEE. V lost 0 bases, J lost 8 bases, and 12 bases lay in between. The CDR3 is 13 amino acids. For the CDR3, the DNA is TGTGCCAGCAGCGTAGCGCAGACTGAACAGCAGTACTTC. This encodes CASSVAQTEQQYF.

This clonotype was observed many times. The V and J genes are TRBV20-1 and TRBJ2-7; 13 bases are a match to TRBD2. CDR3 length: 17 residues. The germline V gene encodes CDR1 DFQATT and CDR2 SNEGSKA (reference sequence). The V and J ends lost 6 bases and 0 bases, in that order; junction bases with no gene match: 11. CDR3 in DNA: TGCAGTGCCTCCCGACTGCGGACTAGCGGGAGCTCCTACGAGCAGTACTTC. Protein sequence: CSASRLRTSGSSYEQYF.

CDR3 protein: CASSLGVSAPMGETQYF. The CDR3 DNA reads TGCGCCAGCAGCTTGGGGGTTAGCGCCCCGATGGGAGAGACCCAGTACTTC. The chain combines TRBV5-1 with TRBJ2-5; the D gene is possibly TRBD2 (5 bases). Looked up from germline, CDR1 is SGHRS and CDR2 is YFSETQ. Trimming cost V 0 bases and J 4 bases, with 19 bases left between them. This CDR3 is built from 17 residues.

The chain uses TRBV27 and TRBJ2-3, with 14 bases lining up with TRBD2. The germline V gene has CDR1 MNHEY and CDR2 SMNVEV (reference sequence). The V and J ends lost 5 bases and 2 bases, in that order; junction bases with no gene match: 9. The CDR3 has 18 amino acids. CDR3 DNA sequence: TGTGCCAGCAGTCCGAGACGACTAGCGGGAGGGCCCACAGATACGCAGTATTTT. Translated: CASSPRRLAGGPTDTQYF.

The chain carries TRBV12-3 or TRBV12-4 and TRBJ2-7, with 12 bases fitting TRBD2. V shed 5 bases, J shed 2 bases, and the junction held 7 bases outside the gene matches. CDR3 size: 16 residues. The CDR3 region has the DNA TGTGCCAGCAGTCGCCAGACTAGCGGGAGAGCCTACGAGCAGTACTTC. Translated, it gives CASSRQTSGRAYEQYF.

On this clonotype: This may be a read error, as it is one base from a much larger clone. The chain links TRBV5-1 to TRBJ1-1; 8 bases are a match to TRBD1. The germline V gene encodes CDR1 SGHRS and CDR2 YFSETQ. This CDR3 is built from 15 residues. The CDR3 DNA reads TGTGCCAGCAGCCTGGGACAGGCTGGGAGCACTGAAGCTTTCTTT. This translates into CASSLGQAGSTEAFF.

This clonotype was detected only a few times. In nucleotides, the CDR3 is TGTGCCAGTACAACTGGTGGGGACAGTGGACAGCCCCAGCATTTT. Translated: CASTTGGDSGQPQHF. The chain carries TRBV2 and TRBJ1-5; 7 nucleotides match TRBD1. Germline-derived CDR1 and CDR2 are SNHLY and FYNNEI. V dropped 9 bases and J dropped 7; count of bases not matched to a gene: 15. The CDR3 extends over 15 amino acids.

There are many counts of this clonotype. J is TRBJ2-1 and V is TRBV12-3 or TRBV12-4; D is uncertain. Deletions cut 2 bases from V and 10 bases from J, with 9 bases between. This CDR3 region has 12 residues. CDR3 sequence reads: CASSLWGGEQFF. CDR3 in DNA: TGTGCCAGCAGTTTATGGGGTGGGGAGCAGTTCTTC.

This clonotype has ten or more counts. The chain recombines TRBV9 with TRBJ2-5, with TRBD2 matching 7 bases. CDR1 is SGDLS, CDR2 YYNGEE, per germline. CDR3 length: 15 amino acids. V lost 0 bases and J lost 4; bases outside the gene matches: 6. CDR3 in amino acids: CASSVVGRETETQYF. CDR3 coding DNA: TGTGCCAGCAGCGTAGTAGGGCGGGAGACAGAGACCCAGTACTTC. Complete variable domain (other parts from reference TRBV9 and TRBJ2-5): DSGVTQTPKHLITATGQRVTLRCSPRSGDLSVYWYQQSLDQGLQFLIQYYNGEERAKGNILERFSAQQFPDLHSELNLSSLELGDSALYFCASSVVGRETETQYFGPGTRLLVL.

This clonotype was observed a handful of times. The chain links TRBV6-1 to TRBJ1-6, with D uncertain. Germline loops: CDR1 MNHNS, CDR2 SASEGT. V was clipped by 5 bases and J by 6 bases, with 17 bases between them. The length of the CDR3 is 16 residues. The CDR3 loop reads CASSHTGRLRNSPLHF. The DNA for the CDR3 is TGTGCCAGCAGTCATACCGGACGGCTCCGTAATTCACCCCTCCACTTT.

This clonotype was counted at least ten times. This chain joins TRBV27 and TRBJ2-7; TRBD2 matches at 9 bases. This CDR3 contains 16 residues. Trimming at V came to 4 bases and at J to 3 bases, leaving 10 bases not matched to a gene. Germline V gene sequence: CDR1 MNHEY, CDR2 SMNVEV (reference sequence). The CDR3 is CASSSVSSGVNYEQYF. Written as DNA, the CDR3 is TGTGCCAGCAGTTCAGTCTCTAGCGGGGTGAACTACGAGCAGTACTTC.

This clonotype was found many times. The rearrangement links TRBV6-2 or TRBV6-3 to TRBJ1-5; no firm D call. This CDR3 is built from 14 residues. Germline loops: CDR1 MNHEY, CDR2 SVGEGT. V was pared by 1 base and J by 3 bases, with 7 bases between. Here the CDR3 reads CASSYFGTNQPQHF. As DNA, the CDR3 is TGTGCCAGCAGTTACTTCGGCACCAATCAGCCCCAGCATTTT.

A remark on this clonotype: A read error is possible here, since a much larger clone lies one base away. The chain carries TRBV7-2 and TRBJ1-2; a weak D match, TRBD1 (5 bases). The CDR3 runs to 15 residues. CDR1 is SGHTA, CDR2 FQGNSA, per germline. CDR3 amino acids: CAGSLARIGAGGYTF. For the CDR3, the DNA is TGTGCCGGCAGCTTAGCTAGAATCGGGGCGGGTGGCTACACCTTC.

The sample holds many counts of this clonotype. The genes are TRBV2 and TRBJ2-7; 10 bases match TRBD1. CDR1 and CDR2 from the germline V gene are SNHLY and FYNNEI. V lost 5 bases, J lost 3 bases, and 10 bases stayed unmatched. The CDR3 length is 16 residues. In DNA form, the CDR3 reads TGTGCCAGCAGTACCGCCGGGACAGGGGTTTACTACGAGCAGTACTTC. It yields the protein CASSTAGTGVYYEQYF.

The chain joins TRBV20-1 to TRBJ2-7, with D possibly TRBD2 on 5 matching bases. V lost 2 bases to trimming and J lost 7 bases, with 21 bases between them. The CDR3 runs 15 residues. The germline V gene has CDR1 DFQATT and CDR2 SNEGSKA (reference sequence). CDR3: CSARPNGGCRREQYF. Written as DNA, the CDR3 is TGCAGTGCTAGACCAAACGGAGGCTGTCGCCGGGAGCAGTACTTC.

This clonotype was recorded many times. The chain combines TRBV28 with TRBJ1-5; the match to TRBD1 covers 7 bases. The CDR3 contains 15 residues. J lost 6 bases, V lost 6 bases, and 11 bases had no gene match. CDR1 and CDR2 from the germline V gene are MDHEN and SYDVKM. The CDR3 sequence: CASRERTGGSQPQHF. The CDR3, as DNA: TGTGCCAGCAGGGAACGGACAGGAGGTAGTCAGCCCCAGCATTTT.

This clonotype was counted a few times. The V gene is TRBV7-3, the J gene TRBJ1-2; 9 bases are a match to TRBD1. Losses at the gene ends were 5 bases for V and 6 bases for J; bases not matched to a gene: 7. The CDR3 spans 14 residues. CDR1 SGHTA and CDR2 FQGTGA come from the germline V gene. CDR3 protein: CASSLTGGADGYTF. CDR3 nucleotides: TGTGCCAGCAGCCTTACAGGGGGCGCGGATGGCTACACCTTC.

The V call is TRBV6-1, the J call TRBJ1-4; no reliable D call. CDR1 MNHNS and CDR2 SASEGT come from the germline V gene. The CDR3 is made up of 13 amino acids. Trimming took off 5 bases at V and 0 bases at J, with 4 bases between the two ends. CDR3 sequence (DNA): TGTGCCAGCAGTCGGACAACTAATGAAAAACTGTTTTTT. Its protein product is CASSRTTNEKLFF.

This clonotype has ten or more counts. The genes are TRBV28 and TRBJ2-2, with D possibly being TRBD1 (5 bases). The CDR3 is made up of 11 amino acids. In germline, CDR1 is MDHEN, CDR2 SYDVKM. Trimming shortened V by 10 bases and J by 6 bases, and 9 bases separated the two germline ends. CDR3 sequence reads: CATTQAGELFF. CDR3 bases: TGTGCCACCACACAGGCCGGGGAGCTGTTTTTT.

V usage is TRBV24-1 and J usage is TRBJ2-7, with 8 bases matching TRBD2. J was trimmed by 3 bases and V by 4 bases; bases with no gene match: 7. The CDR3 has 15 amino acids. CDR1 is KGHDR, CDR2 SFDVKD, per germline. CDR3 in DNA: TGTGCCACCAGTGACTCCGGGAGGGCTCGCTACGAGCAGTACTTC. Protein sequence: CATSDSGRARYEQYF.

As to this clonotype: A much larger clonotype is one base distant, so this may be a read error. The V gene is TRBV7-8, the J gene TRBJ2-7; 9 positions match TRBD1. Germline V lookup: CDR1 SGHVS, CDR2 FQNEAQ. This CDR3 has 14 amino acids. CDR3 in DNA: TGTGTCAGCAGCCCCGAGGACAGGGGTCTTCTGGTGGACTTC. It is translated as CVSSPEDRGLLVDF.

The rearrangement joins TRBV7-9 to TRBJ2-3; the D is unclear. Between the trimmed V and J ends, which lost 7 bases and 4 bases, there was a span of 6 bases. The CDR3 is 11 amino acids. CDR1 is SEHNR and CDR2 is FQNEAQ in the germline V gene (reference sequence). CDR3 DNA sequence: TGTGCCAGCACAGTTTCAGATACGCAGTATTTT. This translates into CASTVSDTQYF.